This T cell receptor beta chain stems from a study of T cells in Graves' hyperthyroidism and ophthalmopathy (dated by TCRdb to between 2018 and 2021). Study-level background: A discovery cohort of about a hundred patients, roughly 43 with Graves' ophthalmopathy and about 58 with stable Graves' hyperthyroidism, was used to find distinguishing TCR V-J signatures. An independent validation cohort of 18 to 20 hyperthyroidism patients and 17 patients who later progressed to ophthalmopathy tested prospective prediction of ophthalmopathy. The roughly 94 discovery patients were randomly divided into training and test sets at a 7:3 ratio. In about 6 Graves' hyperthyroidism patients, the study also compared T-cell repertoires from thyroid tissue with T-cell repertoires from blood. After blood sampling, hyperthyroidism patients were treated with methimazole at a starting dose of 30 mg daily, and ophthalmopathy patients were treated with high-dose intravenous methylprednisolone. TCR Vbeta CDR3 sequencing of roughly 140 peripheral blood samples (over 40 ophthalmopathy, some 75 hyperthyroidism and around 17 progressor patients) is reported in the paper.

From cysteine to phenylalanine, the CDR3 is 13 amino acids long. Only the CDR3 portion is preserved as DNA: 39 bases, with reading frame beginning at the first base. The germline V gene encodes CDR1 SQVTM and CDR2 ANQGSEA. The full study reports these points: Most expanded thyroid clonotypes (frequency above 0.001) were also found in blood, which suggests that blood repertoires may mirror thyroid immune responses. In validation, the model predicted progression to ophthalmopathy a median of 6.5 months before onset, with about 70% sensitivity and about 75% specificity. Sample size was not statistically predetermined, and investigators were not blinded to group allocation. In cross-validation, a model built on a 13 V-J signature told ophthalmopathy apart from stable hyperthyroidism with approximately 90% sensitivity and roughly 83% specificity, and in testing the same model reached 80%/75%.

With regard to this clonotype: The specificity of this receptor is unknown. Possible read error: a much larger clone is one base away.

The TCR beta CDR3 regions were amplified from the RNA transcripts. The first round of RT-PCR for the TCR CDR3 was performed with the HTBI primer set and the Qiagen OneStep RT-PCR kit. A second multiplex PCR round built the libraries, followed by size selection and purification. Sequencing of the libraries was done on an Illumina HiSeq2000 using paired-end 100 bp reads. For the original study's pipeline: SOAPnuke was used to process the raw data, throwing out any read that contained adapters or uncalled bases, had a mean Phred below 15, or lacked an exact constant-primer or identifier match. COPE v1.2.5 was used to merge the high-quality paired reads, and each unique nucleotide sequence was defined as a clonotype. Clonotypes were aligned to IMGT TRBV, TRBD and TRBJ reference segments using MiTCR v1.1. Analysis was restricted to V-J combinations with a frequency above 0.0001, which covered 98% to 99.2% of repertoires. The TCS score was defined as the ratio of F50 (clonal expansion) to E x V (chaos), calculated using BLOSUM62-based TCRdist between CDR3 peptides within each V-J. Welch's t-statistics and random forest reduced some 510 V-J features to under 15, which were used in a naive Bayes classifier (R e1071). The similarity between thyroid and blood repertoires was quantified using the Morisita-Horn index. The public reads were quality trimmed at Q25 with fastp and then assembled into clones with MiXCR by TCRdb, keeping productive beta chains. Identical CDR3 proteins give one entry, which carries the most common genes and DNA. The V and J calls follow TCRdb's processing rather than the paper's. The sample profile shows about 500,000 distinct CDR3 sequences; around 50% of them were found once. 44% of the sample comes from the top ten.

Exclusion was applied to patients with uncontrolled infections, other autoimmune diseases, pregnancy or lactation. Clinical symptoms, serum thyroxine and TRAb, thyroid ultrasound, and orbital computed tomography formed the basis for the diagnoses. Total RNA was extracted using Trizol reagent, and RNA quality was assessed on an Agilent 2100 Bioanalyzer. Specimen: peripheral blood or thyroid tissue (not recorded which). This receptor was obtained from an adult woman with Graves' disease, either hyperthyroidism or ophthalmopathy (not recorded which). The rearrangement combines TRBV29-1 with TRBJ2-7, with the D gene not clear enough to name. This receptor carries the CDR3 CSANGRSTYEQYF. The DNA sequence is TGCAGTGCTAACGGCAGGTCTACCTACGAGCAGTACTTC.